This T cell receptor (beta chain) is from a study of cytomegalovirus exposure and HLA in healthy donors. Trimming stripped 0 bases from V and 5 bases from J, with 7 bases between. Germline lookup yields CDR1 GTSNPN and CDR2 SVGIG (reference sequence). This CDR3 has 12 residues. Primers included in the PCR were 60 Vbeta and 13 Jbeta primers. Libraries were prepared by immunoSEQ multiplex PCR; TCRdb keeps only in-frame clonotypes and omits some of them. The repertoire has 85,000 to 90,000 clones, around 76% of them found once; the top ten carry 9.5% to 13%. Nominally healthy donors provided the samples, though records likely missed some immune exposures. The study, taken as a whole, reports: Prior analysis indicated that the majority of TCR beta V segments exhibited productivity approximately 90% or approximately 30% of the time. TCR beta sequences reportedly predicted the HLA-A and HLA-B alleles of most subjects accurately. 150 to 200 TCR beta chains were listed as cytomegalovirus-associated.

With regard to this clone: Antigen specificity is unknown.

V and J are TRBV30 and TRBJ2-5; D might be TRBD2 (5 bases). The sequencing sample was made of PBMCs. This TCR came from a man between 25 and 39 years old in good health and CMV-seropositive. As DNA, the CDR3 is TGTGCCTGGAGTGTGTCGGGGGAGACCCAGTACTTC. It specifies CAWSVSGETQYF.